The subject of this entry is one TCR beta chain. Its target is not known. The sort gate was single viable CD3+CD4+CD8-CD45RO+ cells for memory CD4+ T cells. Serostatus was set by detecting CMV pp150, pp28, p38, p52 IgG. CDR3 length: 11 residues. Germline lookup yields CDR1 MDHEN and CDR2 SYDVKM. The J segment lost 12 bases and the V segment lost 5 bases, leaving 5 bases of the junction unmatched. These data originate in a study of memory CD4+ T cells and cytomegalovirus serostatus. Points from the study as a whole: Median bootstrapped AUC for CMV status was roughly 0.95 originally, around 0.91 US-trained.

Some clones are missing from TCRdb's copy, which holds only in-frame ones; the method was immunoSEQ multiplex PCR. The table includes over 45,000 clones, around 76% detected once. The V and J genes are TRBV28 and TRBJ1-2; 8 nucleotides agree with TRBD1. The sample was memory CD4+ T cells from blood. The sequence derives from an adult in good health and CMV-seronegative. The CDR3 sequence: CASSLGQGNTF. For the CDR3, the DNA is TGTGCCAGCAGTCTCGGACAGGGTAACACCTTC.